The 5 T cell receptor beta chains reported below all come from one sample, sequenced in a study of regulatory T cells in long-lasting Graves disease. Construction of the TCR beta libraries employed iRepertoire HTBI primers in conjunction with Arm-PCR of CDR3 regions. MiXCR, run by TCRdb on the multiplex PCR reads, gives a single entry per CDR3 protein. The sample lists some 600,000 distinct CDR3 sequences; around 16% were seen once. The time point was: newly diagnosed GD, antithyroid drugs for less than 3 months. Scientists built the TCR library using RNA that was extracted from PBMCs. A further study also used this sample, focusing on T cells in Graves' hyperthyroidism and ophthalmopathy.

Source: peripheral blood mononuclear cells (PBMCs), taken at new diagnosis, from a patient treated with antithyroid drugs. These receptors were obtained from a young man with Graves disease.

This clonotype turned up a few times. V usage is TRBV19 and J usage is TRBJ1-2; D is ambiguous. V was clipped by 5 bases and J by 4 bases, with 11 bases between them. The CDR3 is 13 amino acids. The germline gives CDR1 LNHDA, CDR2 SQIVND (reference sequence). In DNA, the CDR3 is TGTGCCAGTAGTGCCATCGTTGGCTATGGCTACACCTTC. This sequence encodes CASSAIVGYGYTF.

The CDR3 DNA is TGTGCCAGCAGTTACCCTTCTAGAATTGGGAACGTCGGGGAGCTGTTTTTT. As protein: CASSYPSRIGNVGELFF. This chain joins TRBV6-5 and TRBJ2-2; no clear D. The length of the CDR3 is 17 residues. Trimming shortened V by 2 bases and J by 7 bases, and 20 bases separated the two germline ends. CDR1 and CDR2 from the germline V gene are MNHEY and SVGAGI.

This clonotype has ten or more counts. The V and J genes are TRBV28 and TRBJ1-5; D perhaps matches TRBD1 (6 bases). CDR3 length: 15 amino acids. Trimming pared 1 base from V and 3 bases from J, leaving 10 bases between. The germline CDR1 and CDR2 sequences are MDHEN and SYDVKM. The CDR3 here is CASSLFRDNNQPQHF. Here the CDR3 DNA reads TGTGCCAGCAGTTTATTTAGGGACAACAATCAGCCCCAGCATTTT.

Ten or more counts support this clonotype. The V call is TRBV20-1, the J call TRBJ2-1; D may be TRBD2 (5 bases). V was clipped by 1 base and J by 8 bases, with 12 bases between them. Looked up from germline, CDR1 is DFQATT and CDR2 is SNEGSKA (reference sequence). This CDR3 has 13 residues. The CDR3 nucleotides are TGCAGTGCTAGAGCCATACTAGGCGATGAGCAGTTCTTC. Translation gives CSARAILGDEQFF.

The chain combines TRBV19 with TRBJ1-2; 7 positions agree with TRBD1. The length of the CDR3 is 13 residues. Germline V lookup: CDR1 LNHDA, CDR2 SQIVND (reference sequence). Losses at the gene ends were 9 bases for V and 2 bases for J; bases not matched to a gene: 6. The DNA for the CDR3 is TGTGCCAGCGGACAGGTTGGAAACTATGGCTACACCTTC. Translated: CASGQVGNYGYTF.